The rows below give T cell receptor beta chains drawn from one sample of a study of T cells in narcolepsy. Assay: immunoSEQ multiplex PCR; the TCRdb copy retains only in-frame clones and omits some. The sample contains 30,000 to 40,000 clones, 82% of which appear only once. The sequenced material came from CD45RA- memory CD4+ T cells from PBMCs. Receptors were obtained from a human donor with narcolepsy. Each CDR3 is given with its conserved first and last residue. D genes are given only for firm matches. Part of the rows lack a size; the others show once, few, many or a class for expanded clones.

DNA: TGTGCCAGCAGCTTAGGTAGGGGGACAGTCGATTTT
CDR3: CASSLGRGTVDF
length: 12
V: TRBV7-9
D: TRBD1
size: .
J: TRBJ2-3

DNA: TGTGCCAGCAGCTTGAAACTAGCGGGAGGGCGAAATGAGCAGTTCTTC
CDR3: CASSLKLAGGRNEQFF
length: 16
V: TRBV5-4
D: TRBD2
size: .
J: TRBJ2-1

DNA: TGTGCCAGCACAAAAGGACGATCCATGAACACTGAAGCTTTCTTT
CDR3: CASTKGRSMNTEAFF
length: 15
V: TRBV6-5
D: .
size: .
J: TRBJ1-1

DNA: TGTGCCATCAGTGAGTCGGTAGCGCGCCAAGAGACCCAGTACTTC
CDR3: CAISESVARQETQYF
length: 15
V: TRBV10-3
D: .
size: .
J: TRBJ2-5

DNA: TGTGCCAGCAGTCCGACAGGTACTTCCTACTATGGCGACACCTTC
CDR3: CASSPTGTSYYGDTF
length: 15
V: TRBV6-5
D: .
size: few
J: TRBJ1-2

DNA: TGTGCCAGCAGGCCTCTTGGAACAGGGGGCGCAGAGACCCAGTACTTC
CDR3: CASRPLGTGGAETQYF
length: 16
V: TRBV14
D: TRBD1
size: .
J: TRBJ2-5

DNA: TGTGCCAGTAGTATAGTGGTGAGACCTCCTTATGAAAAACTGTTTTTT
CDR3: CASSIVVRPPYEKLFF
length: 16
V: TRBV19
D: .
size: once
J: TRBJ1-4

DNA: TGTGCCAGCAGCGTAGTAGCGGATTCGGGCTACACCTTC
CDR3: CASSVVADSGYTF
length: 13
V: TRBV9
D: .
size: .
J: TRBJ1-2

DNA: TGTGCCAGCTCACCACCGAAGACAGGGGCCGATGGATATTCACCCCTCCACTTT
CDR3: CASSPPKTGADGYSPLHF
length: 18
V: TRBV18
D: TRBD1
size: .
J: TRBJ1-6

DNA: TGTGCCAGCAGCTTAGAATTTGTGAGAAACACCATATATTTT
CDR3: CASSLEFVRNTIYF
length: 14
V: TRBV7-2
D: .
size: .
J: TRBJ1-3

DNA: TGTGCCAGCAGCCAGGGCGGGACAGACTCCTACGAGCAGTACTTC
CDR3: CASSQGGTDSYEQYF
length: 15
V: TRBV6-5
D: .
size: .
J: TRBJ2-7

DNA: TGTGCCAGCAGCGGGGACAGGGCCCTTACTGAAGCTTTCTTT
CDR3: CASSGDRALTEAFF
length: 14
V: TRBV6-5
D: TRBD1
size: .
J: TRBJ1-1

DNA: TGTGCCAGCAGCTCCGGGAATTTTAACTATGGCTACACCTTC
CDR3: CASSSGNFNYGYTF
length: 14
V: TRBV7-2
D: .
size: .
J: TRBJ1-2

DNA: TGTGCCAGTAGAGAAAATTACAGGGTAACTGAAGCTTTCTTT
CDR3: CASRENYRVTEAFF
length: 14
V: TRBV19
D: .
size: .
J: TRBJ1-1

DNA: TGTGCCAGCAGCGTGACAGAATACTATGGCTACACCTTC
CDR3: CASSVTEYYGYTF
length: 13
V: TRBV5-4
D: .
size: .
J: TRBJ1-2

DNA: TGTGCCATCAGTGGTGACAGGCGCTACGAGCAGTACTTC
CDR3: CAISGDRRYEQYF
length: 13
V: TRBV10-3
D: .
size: .
J: TRBJ2-7

DNA: TGTGCCAGCAGTAGGGCGGAGAACACTGAAGCTTTCTTT
CDR3: CASSRAENTEAFF
length: 13
V: TRBV11-2
D: .
size: .
J: TRBJ1-1

DNA: TGTGCCAGCAGTTACCGGAGGGGGGGAGGCTACACCTTC
CDR3: CASSYRRGGGYTF
length: 13
V: TRBV6-5
D: .
size: .
J: TRBJ1-2

DNA: TGTGCCAGCAGCTGGGGGGTAGATGGCTACACCTTC
CDR3: CASSWGVDGYTF
length: 12
V: TRBV5-6
D: .
size: .
J: TRBJ1-2

DNA: TGTGCCAGCAGTCCGGGACTCTATGGCTACACCTTC
CDR3: CASSPGLYGYTF
length: 12
V: TRBV6-5
D: .
size: .
J: TRBJ1-2

DNA: TGTGCCAGCAGTAGGACAGGGTGGGATGGGGCCAACGTCCTGACTTTC
CDR3: CASSRTGWDGANVLTF
length: 16
V: TRBV7-8
D: TRBD1
size: .
J: TRBJ2-6

DNA: TGTGCCAGCAGTTTACAGGGGGCGCGGTCCTACGAGCAGTACTTC
CDR3: CASSLQGARSYEQYF
length: 15
V: TRBV6-5
D: TRBD1
size: .
J: TRBJ2-7

DNA: TGTGCCAGCAGCTACCCGCCGGGACAGGGGGCGAAGGGCTACACCTTC
CDR3: CASSYPPGQGAKGYTF
length: 16
V: TRBV7-9
D: TRBD1
size: few
J: TRBJ1-2

DNA: TGCGCCAGCAGAGTGGTTTTTCGGGGGAGCTTGAACACCGGGGAGCTGTTTTTT
CDR3: CASRVVFRGSLNTGELFF
length: 18
V: TRBV5-1
D: .
size: once
J: TRBJ2-2

DNA: TGTGCCACCAGCAGAGACAGGGGGCGGGCCGGGGAGCTGTTTTTT
CDR3: CATSRDRGRAGELFF
length: 15
V: TRBV15
D: TRBD1
size: .
J: TRBJ2-2

DNA: TGTGCCAGCAGTGCGACGAGCGGGGGGGCGGGAACAGATACGCAGTATTTT
CDR3: CASSATSGGAGTDTQYF
length: 17
V: TRBV6-1
D: TRBD2
size: .
J: TRBJ2-3

DNA: TGCAGTGCTAGACCCTGGGACAGCTACACCTTC
CDR3: CSARPWDSYTF
length: 11
V: TRBV20-1
D: .
size: once
J: TRBJ1-2

DNA: TGTGCCAGCAGTTACGACAGAAATTATGGCTACACCTTC
CDR3: CASSYDRNYGYTF
length: 13
V: TRBV27
D: .
size: .
J: TRBJ1-2

DNA: TGTGCCAGCAGTGGAGGCCCCAGATCACCCCAGCATTTT
CDR3: CASSGGPRSPQHF
length: 13
V: TRBV2
D: .
size: .
J: TRBJ1-5

DNA: TGTGCCAGCAGTTTATGGGGCAGGGTGGGAGAGACCCAGTACTTC
CDR3: CASSLWGRVGETQYF
length: 15
V: TRBV27
D: .
size: .
J: TRBJ2-5

DNA: TGTGCCAGCAGTGTCAGCGGGACAAGCTCCTACGAGCAGTACTTC
CDR3: CASSVSGTSSYEQYF
length: 15
V: TRBV27
D: .
size: .
J: TRBJ2-7

DNA: TGTGCCAGCAGCTACAGGGCTAACACTGAAGCTTTCTTT
CDR3: CASSYRANTEAFF
length: 13
V: TRBV11-2
D: .
size: .
J: TRBJ1-1

DNA: TGTGCCAGTACTCATGTGGGGACCTCTGGAAACACCATATATTTT
CDR3: CASTHVGTSGNTIYF
length: 15
V: TRBV19
D: .
size: .
J: TRBJ1-3

DNA: TGTGCCAGCAGTTACGCTCCGATTAATTCACCCCTCCACTTT
CDR3: CASSYAPINSPLHF
length: 14
V: TRBV6-6
D: .
size: .
J: TRBJ1-6

DNA: TGTGCCAGCAGTGAACGGGGGGCAGGGGGCGCGAATACGCAGTATTTT
CDR3: CASSERGAGGANTQYF
length: 16
V: TRBV27
D: .
size: few
J: TRBJ2-3

DNA: TGTGCCAGCAGCTTAGGGACAGGGGCGGACACTGAAGCTTTCTTT
CDR3: CASSLGTGADTEAFF
length: 15
V: TRBV7-9
D: TRBD1
size: .
J: TRBJ1-1

DNA: TGTGCCTGGAGGCAACCGGGACAGGTTAGCGAGCAGTACTTC
CDR3: CAWRQPGQVSEQYF
length: 14
V: TRBV30
D: TRBD1
size: .
J: TRBJ2-7

DNA: TGTGCCAGCACAGGGGCGGATGGCTACACCTTC
CDR3: CASTGADGYTF
length: 11
V: TRBV6-5
D: .
size: .
J: TRBJ1-2

DNA: TGTGCCAGCAGCCCCCGGGGAGGGCTGAACACCGGGGAGCTGTTTTTT
CDR3: CASSPRGGLNTGELFF
length: 16
V: TRBV7-3
D: TRBD2
size: .
J: TRBJ2-2

DNA: TGTGCCAGCAGCTCCGTCTCTGAGCCCCAGCATTTT
CDR3: CASSSVSEPQHF
length: 12
V: TRBV7-2
D: .
size: .
J: TRBJ1-5

DNA: TGTGCCAGTAGTATACCTGGGGGGCAGCGCGAGCAGTACTTC
CDR3: CASSIPGGQREQYF
length: 14
V: TRBV19
D: .
size: once
J: TRBJ2-7

DNA: TGCGCCAGCAGCCAAGCCCAGGGCGGGGGGGGCCTCTACGAGCAGTACTTC
CDR3: CASSQAQGGGGLYEQYF
length: 17
V: TRBV4-3
D: TRBD2
size: .
J: TRBJ2-7

DNA: TGCGCCAGCAGCCTCCGGGACGGGCCCCTGGATACGCAGTATTTT
CDR3: CASSLRDGPLDTQYF
length: 15
V: TRBV5-1
D: .
size: .
J: TRBJ2-3

DNA: TGTGCCATCACAAGCCAGGAGGCGCAGACAGATACGCAGTATTTT
CDR3: CAITSQEAQTDTQYF
length: 15
V: TRBV10-3
D: .
size: .
J: TRBJ2-3

DNA: TGTGCCAGCAGCCCTCTCTACGAGCAGTACTTC
CDR3: CASSPLYEQYF
length: 11
V: TRBV21-1
D: .
size: .
J: TRBJ2-7

DNA: TGTGCCTGGAGTGTACAGGTCGGATCTTTCTTT
CDR3: CAWSVQVGSFF
length: 11
V: TRBV30
D: .
size: .
J: TRBJ1-1

DNA: TGTGCCAGCAGCTTAAACGGGCGGGACACTGAAGCTTTCTTT
CDR3: CASSLNGRDTEAFF
length: 14
V: TRBV11-2
D: .
size: .
J: TRBJ1-1

DNA: TGTGCCAGCAGCCCGACAGGGGGCATCGGTAATTCACCCCTCCACTTT
CDR3: CASSPTGGIGNSPLHF
length: 16
V: TRBV25-1
D: TRBD1
size: .
J: TRBJ1-6

DNA: TGTGCCTGGAGTCCCGGGGGGGTCACCGGGGAGCTGTTTTTT
CDR3: CAWSPGGVTGELFF
length: 14
V: TRBV30
D: TRBD2
size: .
J: TRBJ2-2

DNA: TGTGCCAGCAGCTTAGATGTGACATCTCAAGAGACCCAGTACTTC
CDR3: CASSLDVTSQETQYF
length: 15
V: TRBV11-2
D: .
size: .
J: TRBJ2-5

DNA: TGTGCCAGCAGCTCCGGGACAGCCACCTATGGCTACACCTTC
CDR3: CASSSGTATYGYTF
length: 14
V: TRBV7-8
D: TRBD1
size: .
J: TRBJ1-2

DNA: TGTGCCAGCAGTTTATGGGGAGCGGGGGGTCTTGACGAGCAGTACTTC
CDR3: CASSLWGAGGLDEQYF
length: 16
V: TRBV28
D: TRBD2
size: .
J: TRBJ2-7

DNA: TGTGCCTGGAGTAGGGACAGGGGAACTGAAGCTTTCTTT
CDR3: CAWSRDRGTEAFF
length: 13
V: TRBV30
D: TRBD1
size: .
J: TRBJ1-1

DNA: TGTGCCAGCAGCCGTTCCTATCAGGGACCGCCTGAAGCTTTCTTT
CDR3: CASSRSYQGPPEAFF
length: 15
V: TRBV11-2
D: .
size: .
J: TRBJ1-1